The 19 T cell receptor beta chains listed next were all sequenced from one sample in a study of T cell clones after liver transplantation. Method: immunoSEQ multiplex PCR; TCRdb's copy keeps in-frame clones and lacks some. The data show about 120,000 clones, 90% seen once. The input for sequencing was CD4+ T cells from blood, taken 12 months after liver transplant. The source is a human patient who received a liver transplant. T cells may partly derive from the graft donor.

The chain recombines TRBV6-1 with TRBJ2-7, with D possibly matching TRBD1 (5 bases). V was pared by 5 bases and J by 5 bases, with 13 bases between. CDR3 size: 13 residues. Looked up from germline, CDR1 is MNHNS and CDR2 is SASEGT. The CDR3 protein is CASSRQTRDEQYF. The CDR3 nucleotides read TGTGCCAGCAGTCGACAGACTCGAGACGAGCAGTACTTC.

The chain uses TRBV5-1 and TRBJ2-7; 8 nucleotides align to TRBD1. CDR1 is SGHRS and CDR2 is YFSETQ in the germline V gene. CDR3 length: 17 amino acids. V lost 0 bases, J lost 3 bases, and 11 bases stayed unmatched. CDR3 nucleotide sequence: TGCGCCAGCAGCTTGGGAATAGGGACAGGTGAACACTACGAGCAGTACTTC. This encodes CASSLGIGTGEHYEQYF. The variable domain in full, completed from reference TRBV5-1 and TRBJ2-7, reads KAGVTQTPRYLIKTRGQQVTLSCSPISGHRSVSWYQQTPGQGLQFLFEYFSETQRNKGNFPGRFSGRQFSNSRSEMNVSTLELGDSALYLCASSLGIGTGEHYEQYFGPGTRLTVT.

This rearrangement joins TRBV29-1 to TRBJ2-3; D may correspond to TRBD1 or TRBD2 (5 bases each). Per germline, CDR1 SQVTM and CDR2 ANQGSEA. Trimming removed 4 bases at V and 3 bases at J, with 11 bases between. This CDR3 comprises 13 residues. CDR3 region: CSVAHWGTDTQYF. Written as DNA, the CDR3 is TGCAGCGTTGCCCACTGGGGGACAGATACGCAGTATTTT.

The chain has TRBV5-1 and TRBJ1-2; the match to TRBD1 covers 9 bases. In germline, CDR1 is SGHRS, CDR2 YFSETQ. V dropped 4 bases and J dropped 8; count of bases not matched to a gene: 3. The length of the CDR3 is 12 residues. The CDR3 loop reads CASSLGQGGYTF. The CDR3 DNA follows: TGCGCCAGCAGCCTGGGACAGGGAGGCTACACCTTC.

This clone was seen once. The CDR3 sequence is CASRLGQFYEQYF. The DNA for the CDR3 is TGTGCCAGTCGACTAGGCCAATTCTACGAGCAGTACTTC. The J gene is TRBJ2-7, the V gene TRBV6-5, with D perhaps TRBD2 (6 bases). Germline CDR1 MNHEY, CDR2 SVGAGI. V was trimmed by 9 bases and J by 3 bases, leaving 15 bases between them. This CDR3 region has 13 residues.

The rearrangement joins TRBV6-1 to TRBJ1-5; 7 bases match TRBD1. V dropped 7 bases and J dropped 2; count of bases not matched to a gene: 8. The CDR3 is 15 residues long. Germline V gene data show CDR1 as MNHNS and CDR2 as SASEGT. The CDR3 loop reads CASNPGQVGNQPQHF. As DNA, the CDR3 is TGTGCCAGCAATCCCGGACAGGTGGGCAATCAGCCCCAGCATTTT.

This clone was seen a single time. This chain's CDR3 is CASSEFSGREKLFF. In DNA, the CDR3 is TGTGCCAGCAGTGAATTTTCGGGGCGTGAAAAACTGTTTTTT. The V and J genes are TRBV2 and TRBJ1-4; tentatively, D is TRBD1 (5 bases). The CDR3 length is 14 residues. Germline CDR1 SNHLY, CDR2 FYNNEI. With 2 bases removed from V and 7 bases from J, the gap between germline ends came to 11 bases.

This chain uses TRBV25-1 with TRBJ2-1; 13 bases map to TRBD2. Looked up from germline, CDR1 is MGHDK and CDR2 is SYGVNS. The V and J ends lost 4 bases and 7 bases, in that order; junction bases with no gene match: 7. The CDR3 length is 16 residues. The CDR3 reads CASSGWTSGSRNEQFF. DNA of the CDR3: TGTGCCAGCAGTGGGTGGACTAGCGGGAGTAGGAATGAGCAGTTCTTC.

This clone was seen only a few times. One junction end does not reproduce the germline sequence, and a read error may be involved. The chain uses TRBV5-1 and TRBJ2-5; D is possibly TRBD1 (6 bases). The CDR3 is 14 amino acids. Germline V gene sequence: CDR1 SGHRS, CDR2 YFSETQ. This chain's CDR3 is CASSLERSTGQRNF. In DNA form, the CDR3 reads TGCGCCAGCAGCTTGGAAAGGTCGACGGGACAAAGAAACTTC.

The chain recombines TRBV28 with TRBJ2-3; TRBD1 agrees at 7 bases. CDR3 length: 16 amino acids. Unmatched junction bases numbered 10, after V lost 6 bases and J lost 1 base. The germline V gene encodes CDR1 MDHEN and CDR2 SYDVKM. The CDR3 nucleotides read TGTGCCAGCAGCCCTACAGGGGAAGGGGGCACAGATACGCAGTATTTT. Its protein product is CASSPTGEGGTDTQYF.

J is TRBJ1-2 and V is TRBV9; 8 bases are a match to TRBD1. Germline CDR1 SGDLS, CDR2 YYNGEE. V was pared by 0 bases and J by 4 bases, with 5 bases of the junction left unmatched. The CDR3 contains 15 residues. Here the CDR3 DNA reads TGTGCCAGCAGCGTAGGATCAGGGGGCGGCTATGGCTACACCTTC. It is translated as CASSVGSGGGYGYTF.

V usage is TRBV11-3 and J usage is TRBJ2-2; D gene ambiguous. V lost 0 bases and J lost 6, with 2 bases in between. CDR1 SGHNT and CDR2 YENEEA come from the germline V gene. The CDR3 is made up of 12 amino acids. The chain's CDR3 is CASSLDPGELFF. For the CDR3, the DNA is TGTGCCAGCAGCTTAGATCCCGGGGAGCTGTTTTTT.

The V gene is TRBV4-3, the J gene TRBJ2-7; D possibly corresponds to TRBD2 (5 bases). V was cut by 3 bases and J by 4 bases, with 13 bases left in between. The CDR3 is made up of 14 amino acids. Germline CDR1 is LGHNA and CDR2 is YSLEER. The CDR3 region is CASSQRVVGYEQYF. The CDR3 nucleotides read TGCGCCAGCAGCCAGAGGGTGGTTGGATACGAGCAGTACTTC.

CDR3 sequence: CASRSSQGNSYNEQFF. CDR3 bases: TGTGCCAGTAGGAGCTCGCAGGGGAACTCCTACAATGAGCAGTTCTTC. This chain joins TRBV19 and TRBJ2-1, with D perhaps TRBD1 (6 bases). V gave up 6 bases and J gave up 0 bases, with 15 bases separating them. The germline gives CDR1 LNHDA, CDR2 SQIVND (reference sequence). This CDR3 is built from 16 residues. The whole variable domain, remainder taken from reference TRBV19 and TRBJ2-1, is DGGITQSPKYLFRKEGQNVTLSCEQNLNHDAMYWYRQDPGQGLRLIYYSQIVNDFQKGDIAEGYSVSREKKESFPLTVTSAQKNPTAFYLCASRSSQGNSYNEQFFGPGTRLTVL.

This chain connects TRBV7-2 to TRBJ2-3; TRBD2 agrees at 9 bases. CDR1 is SGHTA, CDR2 FQGNSA, per germline. Germline trimming cut 5 bases from V and 2 bases from J; bases unmatched to any gene: 17. The CDR3 is made up of 19 amino acids. The CDR3 nucleotides read TGTGCCAGCAGCGACAGAGGTGGGGGGTCTAGCGGGAACACAGATACGCAGTATTTT. Translating it yields CASSDRGGGSSGNTDTQYF.

The chain links TRBV5-1 to TRBJ2-1, with a possible D match to TRBD2 (6 bases). This CDR3 spans 17 amino acids. V was trimmed by 4 bases and J by 0 bases, leaving 17 bases between them. CDR1 is SGHRS and CDR2 is YFSETQ in the germline V gene. CDR3 region: CASSATTGSPSYNEQFF. Written as DNA, the CDR3 is TGCGCCAGCAGCGCTACTACCGGGAGCCCCTCCTACAATGAGCAGTTCTTC.

The gene calls are TRBV11-2 and TRBJ2-7, with D possibly being TRBD1 or TRBD2 (5 bases each). Germline CDR1 SGHAT, CDR2 FQNNGV. The CDR3 is 15 amino acids. The V end was cut by 6 bases, the J end by 0 bases, with 15 bases between. This CDR3 reads CASRSVRDGSYEQYF. The DNA of the CDR3 is TGTGCCAGCAGATCCGTCCGGGACGGCTCCTACGAGCAGTACTTC.

With regard to this clone: This sample includes further DNA sequences coding for the same CDR3. J is TRBJ2-7 and V is TRBV5-1; the match to TRBD1 covers 10 bases. The CDR3 has 14 residues. After removal of 4 bases from V and 3 bases from J, the junction contained 4 bases not matched to a gene. Germline V gene data show CDR1 as SGHRS and CDR2 as YFSETQ. The CDR3 spells CASSTGQGGYEQYF. DNA of the CDR3: TGCGCCAGCAGCACCGGACAGGGGGGCTACGAGCAGTACTTC.

The chain links TRBV7-2 to TRBJ2-5; D gene uncertain. Trimming left V 5 bases short and J 5 bases short, with 6 bases between. The CDR3 is 11 amino acids. The germline V gene encodes CDR1 SGHTA and CDR2 FQGNSA. The DNA for the CDR3 is TGTGCCAGCAGCGCCGGCGAGACCCAGTACTTC. Protein product: CASSAGETQYF. The full variable domain, its missing parts supplied by reference TRBV7-2 and TRBJ2-5, is GAGVSQSPSNKVTEKGKDVELRCDPISGHTALYWYRQSLGQGLEFLIYFQGNSAPDKSGLPSDRFSAERTGGSVSTLTIQRTQQEDSAVYLCASSAGETQYFGPGTRLLVL.